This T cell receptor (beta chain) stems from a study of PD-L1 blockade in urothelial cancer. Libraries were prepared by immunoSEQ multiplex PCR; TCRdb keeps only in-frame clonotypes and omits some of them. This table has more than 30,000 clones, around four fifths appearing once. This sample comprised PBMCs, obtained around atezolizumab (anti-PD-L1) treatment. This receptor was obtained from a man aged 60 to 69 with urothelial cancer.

Here the CDR3 DNA reads TGTGCCAGCTCGACAGGGGAGAATTCACCCCTCCACTTT. Protein sequence: CASSTGENSPLHF. The chain is built from TRBV2 and TRBJ1-6; 8 bases match TRBD1. The CDR3 length is 13 residues. CDR1 is SNHLY and CDR2 is FYNNEI in the germline V gene. The junction had 4 bases not matched to a gene; V was cut back by 8 bases and J by 7 bases.